This T cell receptor (beta chain) stems from a study of blood T cell repertoires in COVID-19. This table comes from immunoSEQ multiplex PCR, and its TCRdb copy is limited to in-frame clones, with some not included. The table shows about 390,000 clones, with approximately 87% occurring only once. Individuals drawn from about 26 US areas were about 18 to 90 years old. V shed 3 bases and J 0 bases; nucleotides not matched to a gene: 4. CDR1 GTSNPN and CDR2 SVGIG come from the germline V gene (reference sequence). This CDR3 is 16 amino acids long. Sequencing was done on a sample of PBMCs or T cells enriched from blood (not recorded which). This chain uses TRBV30 with TRBJ1-4; 10 bases map to TRBD1. The sequence was collected from a woman in her forties or fifties who had recovered from COVID-19. The CDR3 sequence is CAWRTGGAPTNEKLFF. The CDR3 DNA reads as TGTGCCTGGAGGACAGGGGGCGCCCCAACTAATGAAAAACTGTTTTTT.